These 20 T cell receptor beta chains came from one sample sequenced in a study of metastatic and nonmetastatic thyroid tumors. TCRdb reprocessed the PCR reads via MiXCR. Of 32,000 or so clones in the sample, about a sixth were seen once. Every patient underwent thyroid surgery untreated. Sequences were obtained from blood. These receptors originate from a male donor with papillary thyroid cancer or a benign thyroid nodule (not recorded which). Some clones in this sample may be carry-over from other donors' samples.

This clone was observed at least ten times. This chain links TRBV11-3 with TRBJ2-2; D not certain. The CDR3 totals 21 residues. The V and J ends lost 1 base and 0 bases respectively, with 24 bases between them. Germline CDR1 reads SGHNT; CDR2 reads YENEEA. The CDR3 nucleotides are TGTGCCAGCAGCTTAGGATATCTCTCTTACCCACCCCATCCGAACACCGGGGAGCTGTTTTTT. Translating it yields CASSLGYLSYPPHPNTGELFF. Combining the CDR3 with reference TRBV11-3 and TRBJ2-2 gives the whole variable domain EAGVVQSPRYKIIEKKQPVAFWCNPISGHNTLYWYLQNLGQGPELLIRYENEEAVDDSQLPKDRFSAERLKGVDSTLKIQPAELGDSAVYLCASSLGYLSYPPHPNTGELFFGEGSRLTVL.

The J gene is TRBJ2-1, the V gene TRBV11-2, with unresolved D. V lost 0 bases and J lost 5, with 11 bases in between. CDR3 length: 15 amino acids. Germline lookup yields CDR1 SGHAT and CDR2 FQNNGV. CDR3 residues: CASSLETGFNNEQFF. CDR3 nucleotides: TGTGCCAGCAGCTTAGAAACCGGGTTCAACAATGAGCAGTTCTTC.

The CDR3 spells CASSLAGTGNTGELFF. The DNA of the CDR3 is TGTGCCAGCAGCTTAGCTGGGACAGGGAACACCGGGGAGCTGTTTTTT. The chain recombines TRBV7-6 with TRBJ2-2; 8 bases map to TRBD1. With V trimmed by 0 bases and J by 1 base, 1 base remained unmatched. This CDR3 spans 16 amino acids. Looked up from germline, CDR1 is SGHVS and CDR2 is FNYEAQ.

This clone showed up just a few times. The J gene is TRBJ1-5, the V gene TRBV28; TRBD1 might be the D (6 bases). CDR1 and CDR2 (germline): MDHEN, SYDVKM. The CDR3 is 14 residues long. Trimming cost V 7 bases and J 5 bases, with 15 bases left between them. CDR3 in DNA: TGTGCCAGCATCGCGCGGACAGCCTATCAGCCCCAGCATTTT. Protein sequence: CASIARTAYQPQHF.

This clone was observed a few times. The V and J genes are TRBV10-3 and TRBJ1-1; TRBD1 is a possible D gene (6 bases). CDR3 length equals 14 residues. Germline assignment: CDR1 ENHRY and CDR2 SYGVKD. V was pared by 0 bases and J by 5 bases, with 10 bases between. The CDR3 DNA follows: TGTGCCATCAGTGAGTCCGGGGGGGCAACTGAAGCTTTCTTT. Its protein is CAISESGGATEAFF.

At least ten counts were recorded for this clone. The chain is built from TRBV2 and TRBJ1-5; D ambiguous. The CDR3 loop spans 14 amino acids. Deletions cut 8 bases from V and 2 bases from J, with 13 bases between. Germline CDR1 is SNHLY and CDR2 is FYNNEI. The CDR3 spells CASGREAGNQPQHF. The DNA of the CDR3 is TGTGCCAGCGGAAGAGAGGCAGGCAATCAGCCCCAGCATTTT.

There are a few counts of this clone. The chain employs TRBV28 and TRBJ1-2; 7 bases are shared with TRBD1. This CDR3 has 15 amino acids. Germline V gives CDR1 MDHEN, CDR2 SYDVKM. With 6 bases clipped from V and 5 bases from J, the junction kept 12 bases outside the gene matches. CDR3 sequence reads: CASSQEHRGRYGYTF. CDR3 DNA: TGTGCCAGCAGCCAAGAGCACAGGGGAAGATATGGCTACACCTTC.

This clone has a count of ten or more. Since a much larger clone is just one base distant, this may be a read error. This sequence joins TRBV12-3 or TRBV12-4 and TRBJ2-1; 7 nucleotides align to TRBD2. The CDR3 covers 15 residues. After removal of 5 bases from V and 7 bases from J, the junction contained 11 bases not matched to a gene. The CDR3 reads CASSPLPGRGNEQFF. The CDR3 DNA follows: TGTGCCAGCAGTCCTCTTCCTGGGCGGGGGAATGAGCAGTTCTTC.

At least ten counts were recorded for this clone. The chain uses TRBV9 and TRBJ2-3; no reliable D call. V lost 4 bases and J 6 bases, leaving 12 bases between the germline ends. The CDR3 covers 13 residues. CDR1 and CDR2 (germline): SGDLS, YYNGEE. CDR3 in amino acids: CASSKLGIDTQYF. The CDR3 DNA sequence: TGTGCCAGCAGCAAGCTAGGAATCGATACGCAGTATTTT.

This clone was seen ten or more times. This chain joins TRBV30 and TRBJ2-1, with 9 bases matching TRBD2. V was clipped by 3 bases and J by 10 bases; unmatched bases: 10. Germline V gene sequence: CDR1 GTSNPN, CDR2 SVGIG (reference sequence). The CDR3 has 14 residues. The CDR3 here is CAWRSAGGSSEQFF. The CDR3 bases are TGTGCCTGGAGGTCAGCGGGAGGTTCATCCGAGCAGTTCTTC.

This clone was seen ten or more times. The V gene is TRBV18, the J gene TRBJ1-2; possible D gene TRBD1, 5 bases. In germline, CDR1 is KGHSH, CDR2 LQKENI. The CDR3 extends over 18 amino acids. The germline V and J ends were trimmed by 3 bases and 7 bases, with 27 bases remaining between them. The CDR3 nucleotides read TGTGCCAGCTCACCTAACGTATTCGGAGGGGACCTCTTGGGTGGCTACACCTTC. Its protein is CASSPNVFGGDLLGGYTF.

This rearrangement joins TRBV6-1 to TRBJ2-1, with 11 nucleotides matching TRBD1. This CDR3 spans 16 amino acids. Germline lookup yields CDR1 MNHNS and CDR2 SASEGT. Unmatched junction bases numbered 16, after V lost 10 bases and J lost 8 bases. The CDR3 region is CATSRQAGQGADEQFF. CDR3 nucleotide sequence: TGTGCCACCAGCAGACAGGCCGGACAGGGGGCAGATGAGCAGTTCTTC.

This clone has a count of ten or more. The CDR3 DNA sequence: TGTGCCAGCAGCCCCCGGAAATGGGGAGAGACCCAGTACTTC. It is translated as CASSPRKWGETQYF. This rearrangement joins TRBV9 to TRBJ2-5; D is ambiguous. V lost 4 bases, J lost 4 bases, and 14 bases lay in between. Germline CDR1 and CDR2: SGDLS and YYNGEE. The CDR3 totals 14 residues.

In regard to this clone: The missing conserved phenylalanine or tryptophan at the end of this CDR3 makes a read error likely. The chain has TRBV30 and TRBJ1-2; D gene ambiguous. Trimming took 1 base from V and 4 from J, leaving 4 bases between them. There are 11 residues in the CDR3. Per the germline V gene, CDR1 is GTSNPN and CDR2 is SVGIG (reference sequence). The CDR3 reads CAWSESYGYTL. CDR3 nucleotide sequence: TGTGCCTGGAGTGAAAGCTATGGCTACACCTTA.

This clone was counted ten times or more. The chain carries TRBV28 and TRBJ1-5; D uncertain. Trimming removed 2 bases from V and 3 bases from J, with 8 bases in between. CDR1 is MDHEN, CDR2 SYDVKM, per germline. CDR3 length: 14 residues. This CDR3 reads CASSLRAYNQPQHF. The CDR3 DNA is TGTGCCAGCAGTTTAAGGGCTTACAATCAGCCCCAGCATTTT.

This clone appeared many times. The chain has TRBV25-1 and TRBJ1-4, with 9 bases that match TRBD1. V was clipped by 7 bases and J by 5 bases; unmatched bases: 5. The germline V gene encodes CDR1 MGHDK and CDR2 SYGVNS. The CDR3 totals 14 residues. The CDR3 DNA is TGTGCCAGCAAGGGACAGGGAAGGAATGAAAAACTGTTTTTT. Translated: CASKGQGRNEKLFF. Complete variable domain (other parts from reference TRBV25-1 and TRBJ1-4): EADIYQTPRYLVIGTGKKITLECSQTMGHDKMYWYQQDPGMELHLIHYSYGVNSTEKGDLSSESTVSRIRTEHFPLTLESARPSHTSQYLCASKGQGRNEKLFFGSGTQLSVL.

This clone occurred a few times. Given a much more abundant clone one base away, this may be a read error. The gene calls are TRBV4-3 and TRBJ1-1; D might be TRBD1 (5 bases). Germline V gene lookup returns CDR1 LGHNA and CDR2 YSLEER. The germline V and J ends were trimmed by 4 bases and 6 bases, with 12 bases remaining between them. This CDR3 is 13 amino acids long. DNA of the CDR3: TGCGCCAGCAGCCGTGTACGGGGGGCTGAAGCTTTCTTT. Translating gives CASSRVRGAEAFF.

This clone was recorded many times. CDR3 region: CASSATGAPRAFF. CDR3 coding DNA: TGTGCCAGCAGCGCAACAGGGGCGCCAAGAGCTTTCTTT. This rearrangement joins TRBV6-2 or TRBV6-3 to TRBJ1-1; 7 bases align to TRBD1. With 6 bases clipped from V and 10 bases from J, the junction kept 11 bases outside the gene matches. Looked up from germline, CDR1 is MNHEY and CDR2 is SVGEGT. CDR3 length: 13 residues.

This clone appeared many times. The V call is TRBV11-1, the J call TRBJ2-5; maybe TRBD1 (5 bases). Trimming took 5 bases from V and 4 from J, leaving 5 bases between them. The CDR3 totals 11 residues. The V gene's germline CDR1 is SGHAT and CDR2 FQDESV (reference sequence). The CDR3 sequence: CASSQGETQYF. The CDR3, as DNA: TGTGCCAGCAGCCAGGGAGAGACCCAGTACTTC.

This clone has more than one count but fewer than ten. The junction departs from the called germline gene at one end, perhaps through a read error. The rearrangement links TRBV6-1 to TRBJ1-6; 8 bases match TRBD1. Per the germline V gene, CDR1 is MNHNS and CDR2 is SASEGT. The CDR3 extends over 14 amino acids. This CDR3 reads CASGEDRGNSPLHF. CDR3 nucleotide sequence: TGCGCCAGCGGAGAAGACAGGGGAAATTCACCCCTCCACTTT.